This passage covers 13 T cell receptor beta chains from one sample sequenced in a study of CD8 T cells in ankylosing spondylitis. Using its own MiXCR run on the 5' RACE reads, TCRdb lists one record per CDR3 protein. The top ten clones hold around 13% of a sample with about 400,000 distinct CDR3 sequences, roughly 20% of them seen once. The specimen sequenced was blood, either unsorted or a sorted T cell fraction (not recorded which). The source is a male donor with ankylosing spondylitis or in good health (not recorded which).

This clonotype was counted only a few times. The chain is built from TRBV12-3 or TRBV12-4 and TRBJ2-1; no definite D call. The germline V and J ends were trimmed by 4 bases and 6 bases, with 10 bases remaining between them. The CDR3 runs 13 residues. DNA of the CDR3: TGTGCCAGCAGTTCCGAACAGTTCAATGAGCAGTTCTTC. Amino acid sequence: CASSSEQFNEQFF.

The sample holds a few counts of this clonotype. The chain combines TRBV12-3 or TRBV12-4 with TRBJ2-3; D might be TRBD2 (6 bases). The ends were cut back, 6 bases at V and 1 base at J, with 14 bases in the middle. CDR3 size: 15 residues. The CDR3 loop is CASSQLADRTDTQYF. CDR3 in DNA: TGTGCCAGCAGCCAACTAGCTGACCGCACAGATACGCAGTATTTT.

DNA of the CDR3: TGTGCCATCACCCAGGACCGCTCCTACGAGCAGTACTTC. Translating it yields CAITQDRSYEQYF. V is TRBV10-3 and J is TRBJ2-7, with D uncertain. CDR1 ENHRY and CDR2 SYGVKD come from the germline V gene. The length of the CDR3 is 13 residues. Trimming shortened V by 7 bases and J by 0 bases, and 10 bases separated the two germline ends.

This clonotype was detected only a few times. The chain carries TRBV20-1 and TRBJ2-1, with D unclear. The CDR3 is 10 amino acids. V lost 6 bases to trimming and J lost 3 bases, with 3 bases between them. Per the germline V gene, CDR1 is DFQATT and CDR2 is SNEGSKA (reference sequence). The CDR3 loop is CSARYNEQFF. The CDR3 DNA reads TGCAGTGCCCGCTACAATGAGCAGTTCTTC.

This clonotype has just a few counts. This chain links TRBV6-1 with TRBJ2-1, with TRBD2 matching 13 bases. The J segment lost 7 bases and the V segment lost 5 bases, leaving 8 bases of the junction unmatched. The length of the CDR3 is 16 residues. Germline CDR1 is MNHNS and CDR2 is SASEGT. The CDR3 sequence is CASSTGAGLAGNEQFF. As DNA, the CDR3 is TGTGCCAGCAGTACCGGGGCGGGACTAGCGGGGAATGAGCAGTTCTTC.

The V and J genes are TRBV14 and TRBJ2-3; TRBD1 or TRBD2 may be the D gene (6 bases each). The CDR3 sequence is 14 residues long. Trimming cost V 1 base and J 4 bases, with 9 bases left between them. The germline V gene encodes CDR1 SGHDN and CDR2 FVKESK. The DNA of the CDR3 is TGTGCCAGCAGCCAAGCAGGGGAGGCAGATACGCAGTATTTT. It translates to CASSQAGEADTQYF. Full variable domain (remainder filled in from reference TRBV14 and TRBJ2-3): EAGVTQFPSHSVIEKGQTVTLRCDPISGHDNLYWYRRVMGKEIKFLLHFVKESKQDESGMPNNRFLAERTGGTYSTLKVQPAELEDSGVYFCASSQAGEADTQYFGPGTRLTVL.

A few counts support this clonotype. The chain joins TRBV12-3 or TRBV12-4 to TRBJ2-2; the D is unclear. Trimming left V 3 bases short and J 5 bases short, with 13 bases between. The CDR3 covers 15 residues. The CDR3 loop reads CASSFVTVDTGELFF. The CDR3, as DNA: TGTGCCAGCAGTTTCGTGACTGTAGATACCGGGGAGCTGTTTTTT.

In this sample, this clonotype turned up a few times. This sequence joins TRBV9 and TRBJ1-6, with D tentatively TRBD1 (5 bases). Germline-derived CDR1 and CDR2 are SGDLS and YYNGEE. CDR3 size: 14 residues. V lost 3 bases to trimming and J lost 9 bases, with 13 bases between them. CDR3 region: CASSEMRGGSPLHF. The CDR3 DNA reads TGTGCCAGCAGCGAAATGAGGGGTGGTTCACCCCTCCACTTT.

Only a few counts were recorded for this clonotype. In DNA form, the CDR3 reads TGTGCCAGCAGCCAAGGACAGGGAAGGTACAATGAGCAGTTCTTC. As protein: CASSQGQGRYNEQFF. J is TRBJ2-1 and V is TRBV3-1; TRBD1 agrees at 7 bases. The germline V gene has CDR1 LGHDT and CDR2 YNNKEL (reference sequence). J was trimmed by 4 bases and V by 1 base; bases with no gene match: 4. The CDR3 is made up of 15 amino acids.

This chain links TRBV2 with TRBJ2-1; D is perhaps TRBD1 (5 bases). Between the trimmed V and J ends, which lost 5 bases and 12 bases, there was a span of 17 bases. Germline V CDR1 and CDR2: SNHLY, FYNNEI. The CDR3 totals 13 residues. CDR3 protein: CASSQGESRGQFF. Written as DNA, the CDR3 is TGTGCCAGCAGTCAAGGGGAATCACGTGGGCAGTTCTTC.

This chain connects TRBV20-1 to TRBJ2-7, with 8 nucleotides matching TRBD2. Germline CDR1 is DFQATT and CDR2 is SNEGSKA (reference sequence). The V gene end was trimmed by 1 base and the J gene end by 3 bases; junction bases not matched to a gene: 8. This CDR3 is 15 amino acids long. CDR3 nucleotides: TGCAGTGCTAGAGCGGGCGGGGGGCCGATCTACGAGCAGTACTTC. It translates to CSARAGGGPIYEQYF.

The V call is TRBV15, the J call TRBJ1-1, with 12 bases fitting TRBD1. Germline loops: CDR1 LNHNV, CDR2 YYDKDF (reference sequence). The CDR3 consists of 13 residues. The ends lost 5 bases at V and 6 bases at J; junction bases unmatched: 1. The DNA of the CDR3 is TGTGCCACCAGCGGGACAGGGGGCCCTGAAGCTTTCTTT. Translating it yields CATSGTGGPEAFF.

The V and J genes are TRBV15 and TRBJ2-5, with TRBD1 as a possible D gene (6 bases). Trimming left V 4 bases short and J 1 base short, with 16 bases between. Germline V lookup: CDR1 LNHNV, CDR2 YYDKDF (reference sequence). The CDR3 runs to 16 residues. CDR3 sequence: CATSTKTGSLQETQYF. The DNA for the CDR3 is TGTGCCACCAGCACGAAGACAGGTTCCCTCCAAGAGACCCAGTACTTC. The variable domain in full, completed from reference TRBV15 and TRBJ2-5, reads DAMVIQNPRYQVTQFGKPVTLSCSQTLNHNVMYWYQQKSSQAPKLLFHYYDKDFNNEADTPDNFQSRRPNTSFCFLDIRSPGLGDTAMYLCATSTKTGSLQETQYFGPGTRLLVL.